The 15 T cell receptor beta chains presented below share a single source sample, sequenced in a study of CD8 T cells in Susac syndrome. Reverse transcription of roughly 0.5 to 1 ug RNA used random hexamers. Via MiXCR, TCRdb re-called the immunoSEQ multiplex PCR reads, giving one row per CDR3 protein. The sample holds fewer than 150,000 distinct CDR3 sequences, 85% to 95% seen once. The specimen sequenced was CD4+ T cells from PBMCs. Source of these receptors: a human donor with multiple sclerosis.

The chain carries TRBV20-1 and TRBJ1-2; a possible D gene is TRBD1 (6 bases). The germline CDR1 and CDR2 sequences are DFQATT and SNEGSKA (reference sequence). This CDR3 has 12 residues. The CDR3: CGTRGRRYGYTF. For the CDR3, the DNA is TGCGGGACACGGGGCAGACGCTATGGCTACACCTTC.

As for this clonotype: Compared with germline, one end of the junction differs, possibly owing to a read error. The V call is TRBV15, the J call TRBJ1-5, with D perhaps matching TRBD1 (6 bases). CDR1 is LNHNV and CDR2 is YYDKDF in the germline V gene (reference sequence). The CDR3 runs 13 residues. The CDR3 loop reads CSTTGQSNQPQHF. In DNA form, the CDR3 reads TGTTCCACCACAGGGCAGAGCAATCAGCCCCAGCATTTT.

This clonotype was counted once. Here the CDR3 DNA reads TGCAGTGCTCGCCCCGGGGGCGGTAACACCGGGGAGCTGTTTTTT. It is translated as CSARPGGGNTGELFF. V gene TRBV20-1 combines with J gene TRBJ2-2; D possibly matches TRBD1 or TRBD2 (6 bases each). Trimming removed 5 bases at V and 2 bases at J, with 15 bases between. This CDR3 is 15 amino acids long. CDR1 and CDR2 (germline): DFQATT, SNEGSKA (reference sequence).

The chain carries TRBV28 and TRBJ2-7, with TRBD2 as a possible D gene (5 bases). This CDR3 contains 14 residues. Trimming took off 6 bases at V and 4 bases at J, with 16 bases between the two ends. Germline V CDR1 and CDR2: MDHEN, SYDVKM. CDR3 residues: CASRVGGGTYEQYF. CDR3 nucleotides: TGTGCCAGCAGAGTCGGTGGAGGCACTTACGAGCAGTACTTC.

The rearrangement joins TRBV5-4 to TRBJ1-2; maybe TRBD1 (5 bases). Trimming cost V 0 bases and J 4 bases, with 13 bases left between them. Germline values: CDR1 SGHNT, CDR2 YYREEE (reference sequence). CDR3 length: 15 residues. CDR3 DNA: TGTGCCAGCAGCTTGGACCGCAGGGAAGGCTATGGCTACACCTTC. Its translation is CASSLDRREGYGYTF.

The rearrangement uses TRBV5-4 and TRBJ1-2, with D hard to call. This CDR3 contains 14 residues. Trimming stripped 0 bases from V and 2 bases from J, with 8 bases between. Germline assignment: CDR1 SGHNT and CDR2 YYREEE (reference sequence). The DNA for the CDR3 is TGTGCCAGCAGCTTGGACAGCGTGAACTATGGCTACACCTTC. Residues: CASSLDSVNYGYTF.

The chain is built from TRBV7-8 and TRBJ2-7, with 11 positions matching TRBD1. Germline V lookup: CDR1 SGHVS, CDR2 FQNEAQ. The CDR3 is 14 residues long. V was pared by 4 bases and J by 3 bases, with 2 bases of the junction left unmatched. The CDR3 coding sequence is TGTGCCAGCAGCTCCGGGACAGGGGGCTACGAGCAGTACTTC. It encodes CASSSGTGGYEQYF.

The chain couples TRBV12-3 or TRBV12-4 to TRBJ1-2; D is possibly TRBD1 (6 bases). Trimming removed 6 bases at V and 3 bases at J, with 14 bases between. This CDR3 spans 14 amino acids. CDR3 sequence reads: CASSLQGGDYGYTF. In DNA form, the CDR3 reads TGTGCCAGCAGCCTACAGGGTGGGGACTATGGCTACACCTTC.

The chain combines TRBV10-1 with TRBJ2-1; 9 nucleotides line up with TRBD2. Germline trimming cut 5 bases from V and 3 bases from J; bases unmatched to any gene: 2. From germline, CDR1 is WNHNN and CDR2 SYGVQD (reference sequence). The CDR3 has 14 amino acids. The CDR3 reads CASSPSGDYNEQFF. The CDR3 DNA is TGCGCCAGCAGTCCTAGCGGGGACTACAATGAGCAGTTCTTC.

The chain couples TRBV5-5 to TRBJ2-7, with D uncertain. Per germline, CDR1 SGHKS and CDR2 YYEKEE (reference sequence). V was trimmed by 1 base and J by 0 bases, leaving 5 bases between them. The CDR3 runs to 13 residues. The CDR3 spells CASSLQSSYEQYF. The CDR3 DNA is TGTGCCAGCAGCTTGCAGAGCTCCTACGAGCAGTACTTC.

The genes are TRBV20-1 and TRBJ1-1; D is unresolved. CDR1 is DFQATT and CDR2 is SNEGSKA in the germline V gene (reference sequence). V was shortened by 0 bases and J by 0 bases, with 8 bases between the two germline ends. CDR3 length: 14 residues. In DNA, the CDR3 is TGCAGTGCTAGAGAGGGCAGGATGAACACTGAAGCTTTCTTT. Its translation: CSAREGRMNTEAFF.

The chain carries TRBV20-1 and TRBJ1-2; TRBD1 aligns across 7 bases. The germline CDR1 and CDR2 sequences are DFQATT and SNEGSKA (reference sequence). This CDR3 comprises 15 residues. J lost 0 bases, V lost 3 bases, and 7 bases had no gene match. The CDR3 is CSASSRDRANYGYTF. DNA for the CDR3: TGCAGTGCTAGTAGCCGGGACAGAGCTAACTATGGCTACACCTTC.

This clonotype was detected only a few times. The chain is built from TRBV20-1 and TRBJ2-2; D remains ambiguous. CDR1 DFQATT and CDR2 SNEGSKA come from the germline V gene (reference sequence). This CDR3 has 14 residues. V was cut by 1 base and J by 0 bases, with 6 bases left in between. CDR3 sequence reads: CSARGRTNTGELFF. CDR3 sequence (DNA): TGCAGTGCTAGAGGTCGGACGAACACCGGGGAGCTGTTTTTT.

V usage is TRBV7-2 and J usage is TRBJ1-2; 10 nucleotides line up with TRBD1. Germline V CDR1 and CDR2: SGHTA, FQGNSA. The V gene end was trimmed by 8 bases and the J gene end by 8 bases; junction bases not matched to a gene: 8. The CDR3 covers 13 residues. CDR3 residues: CASGTGADRGYTF. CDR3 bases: TGTGCCAGCGGGACAGGGGCCGACCGAGGCTACACCTTC.

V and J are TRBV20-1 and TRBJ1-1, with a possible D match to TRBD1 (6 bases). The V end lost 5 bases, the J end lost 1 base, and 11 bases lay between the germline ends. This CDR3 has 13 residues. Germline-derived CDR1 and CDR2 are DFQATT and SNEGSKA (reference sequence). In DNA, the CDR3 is TGCAGTGCTCTGGGACACGGGAACACTGAAGCTTTCTTT. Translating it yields CSALGHGNTEAFF.